This is a list of T cell receptor beta chains from one sample in a study of blood T cell repertoires in COVID-19. Some clones are missing from TCRdb's copy, which holds only in-frame ones; the method was immunoSEQ multiplex PCR. The sample consists of approximately 70,000 clones, roughly 90% of them appearing once. Sequenced sample: peripheral blood. The receptors shown here come from an older woman with active COVID-19. CDR3s include the opening cysteine and the closing phenylalanine or tryptophan. D genes are given only for firm matches. Clone size appears in some rows only: once, few, many, or a class for an expanded clone.

TRBV29-1	once	TRBJ1-2	TRBD1	CSAGGQGIETGYTF	TGCAGCGCTGGGGGACAGGGAATTGAGACTGGCTACACCTTC
TRBV7-8	-	TRBJ2-7	-	CASSIGAPNYEQYF	TGTGCCAGCAGCATAGGAGCCCCGAACTACGAGCAGTACTTC
TRBV7-2	-	TRBJ1-1	-	CASSLIHRNTEAFF	TGTGCCAGCAGCCTGATTCACAGGAACACTGAAGCTTTCTTT
TRBV5-1	-	TRBJ2-3	TRBD2	CASSFATSGSFDTQYF	TGCGCCAGCAGCTTCGCCACTAGCGGGAGTTTCGATACGCAGTATTTT
TRBV9	-	TRBJ1-6	-	CASSVGAGSFWSSPLHF	TGTGCCAGCAGCGTAGGCGCAGGGTCTTTTTGGAGTTCACCCCTCCACTTT
TRBV2	-	TRBJ2-7	-	CASSAPADGYEQYF	TGTGCCAGCAGTGCCCCGGCGGATGGCTACGAGCAGTACTTC
TRBV3-1/TRBV3-2	-	TRBJ1-6	-	CASSQAKSPLHF	TGTGCCAGCAGCCAAGCCAAATCACCCCTCCACTTT
TRBV27	-	TRBJ2-7	TRBD2	CASSYSGTNYYEQYF	TGTGCCAGCAGCTATTCCGGGACTAACTACTACGAGCAGTACTTC
TRBV6-5	-	TRBJ2-5	-	CASSWANQETQYF	TGTGCCAGCAGTTGGGCAAACCAAGAGACCCAGTACTTC
TRBV5-1	-	TRBJ1-1	TRBD1	CASSLGTGGNTEAFF	TGCGCCAGCAGCTTGGGAACAGGGGGCAACACTGAAGCTTTCTTT
TRBV28	-	TRBJ1-1	-	CASSPTDWTGENTEAFF	TGTGCCAGCAGTCCTACTGACTGGACCGGGGAGAACACTGAAGCTTTCTTT
TRBV19	-	TRBJ2-5	-	CASSRRRAGSQETQYF	TGTGCCAGTAGCCGGCGGAGGGCGGGATCCCAAGAGACCCAGTACTTC
TRBV18	-	TRBJ2-5	TRBD2	CASSPTGLASETQYF	TGTGCCAGCTCACCGACGGGACTAGCAAGCGAGACCCAGTACTTC
TRBV29-1	-	TRBJ1-4	-	CSVPWGGNEKLFF	TGCAGCGTCCCTTGGGGGGGAAATGAAAAACTGTTTTTT
TRBV4-1	-	TRBJ2-1	TRBD1	CASSQGQGWAGKVRNEQFF	TGCGCCAGCAGCCAAGGACAGGGTTGGGCAGGAAAAGTGCGAAATGAGCAGTTCTTC
TRBV30	-	TRBJ2-7	-	CAWTTRVEQYF	TGTGCCTGGACCACCCGGGTGGAGCAGTACTTC
TRBV2	once	TRBJ2-2	-	CASSEWQRGTGELFF	TGTGCCAGCAGTGAGTGGCAACGGGGCACCGGGGAGCTGTTTTTT
TRBV3-1/TRBV3-2	-	TRBJ2-3	TRBD2	CASSRGLAGGLDTQYF	TGTGCCAGCAGCCGCGGACTAGCGGGAGGACTAGATACGCAGTATTTT
TRBV7-8	-	TRBJ2-2	TRBD2	CASSLPPGGAGYTGELFF	TGTGCCAGCAGCCTCCCTCCGGGGGGGGCCGGTTACACCGGGGAGCTGTTTTTT
TRBV6-6	once	TRBJ2-7	TRBD1	CASSYRDRVLFYEQYF	TGTGCCAGCAGTTACCGGGACAGGGTACTTTTCTACGAGCAGTACTTC
TRBV7-9	-	TRBJ1-6	-	CASSPNDRNSPLHF	TGTGCCAGCAGCCCTAACGACAGAAATTCACCCCTCCACTTT
TRBV5-8	-	TRBJ2-3	-	CASSLDRARGTDTQYF	TGTGCCAGCAGCTTGGATCGAGCGCGAGGCACAGATACGCAGTATTTT
TRBV5-4	-	TRBJ2-5	TRBD1	CVSSYGQGRQETQYF	TGTGTCAGCAGCTACGGACAGGGTCGGCAAGAGACCCAGTACTTC
TRBV28	-	TRBJ1-2	-	CASTTTNRVGGYTF	TGTGCCAGCACAACCACTAACAGGGTCGGTGGCTACACCTTC
TRBV5-1	few	TRBJ2-7	-	CASSRDTNSYEQYF	TGCGCCAGCAGCCGAGACACGAACTCCTACGAGCAGTACTTC
TRBV12-3/TRBV12-4	-	TRBJ2-7	TRBD2	CASSLTGGGEQYF	TGTGCCAGCAGTTTAACGGGAGGTGGCGAGCAGTACTTC
TRBV2	once	TRBJ2-3	TRBD1	CASRGSGGTQYF	TGTGCCAGCAGGGGATCAGGGGGCACGCAGTATTTT
TRBV11-2	-	TRBJ2-7	-	CASSLRLVSGYEQYF	TGTGCCAGCAGCTTAAGACTAGTCAGTGGCTACGAGCAGTACTTC
TRBV19	-	TRBJ1-2	TRBD1	CASVGQIYGYTF	TGTGCCAGCGTGGGACAGATCTATGGCTACACCTTC
TRBV11-2	few	TRBJ2-7	TRBD2	CASSTQTSVLSYEQYF	TGTGCCAGCAGCACCCAAACTAGCGTTCTCTCCTACGAGCAGTACTTC
TRBV19	-	TRBJ1-1	TRBD1	CASNFPGTGVSNTEAFF	TGTGCCAGTAATTTTCCGGGGACAGGGGTTTCGAACACTGAAGCTTTCTTT
TRBV30	-	TRBJ2-3	TRBD2	CAWSVGLAGTDTQYF	TGTGCCTGGAGTGTCGGACTAGCGGGCACAGATACGCAGTATTTT
TRBV6-6	once	TRBJ2-3	-	CASKLDTDTQYF	TGTGCCAGCAAACTAGACACAGATACGCAGTATTTT
TRBV11-2	-	TRBJ2-1	-	CASSGPGLLDYEQFF	TGTGCCAGCAGCGGCCCGGGACTTCTCGATTATGAGCAGTTCTTC
TRBV19	-	TRBJ2-1	TRBD2	CASSTEGLPNNEQFF	TGTGCCAGTAGTACAGAGGGACTACCTAACAATGAGCAGTTCTTC
TRBV30	once	TRBJ1-5	-	CAWASAAGQPQHF	TGTGCCTGGGCCTCGGCGGCCGGTCAGCCCCAGCATTTT
TRBV19	-	TRBJ1-6	TRBD1	CASGTGRSPLHF	TGTGCCAGCGGGACAGGGAGGTCACCCCTCCACTTT
TRBV12-3/TRBV12-4	-	TRBJ2-1	-	CASSFYEQFF	TGTGCCAGCAGTTTCTATGAGCAGTTCTTC
TRBV4-1	-	TRBJ2-1	TRBD2	CASSPGLAAYNEQFF	TGCGCCAGCAGCCCCGGACTAGCGGCCTACAATGAGCAGTTCTTC
TRBV5-6	once	TRBJ2-6	TRBD1	CASTIVDRGISGANVLTF	TGTGCCAGCACCATCGTGGACAGGGGGATCTCTGGGGCCAACGTCCTGACTTTC
TRBV13	-	TRBJ2-3	-	CASSSLDRDSTDTQYF	TGTGCCAGCAGCTCCCTGGACAGAGATAGCACAGATACGCAGTATTTT
TRBV5-1	-	TRBJ1-1	-	CASSVGPSNTEAFF	TGCGCCAGCAGCGTGGGGCCTTCGAACACTGAAGCTTTCTTT
TRBV2	-	TRBJ1-1	-	CASSELVAVEAFF	TGTGCCAGCAGTGAACTGGTAGCCGTGGAAGCTTTCTTT
TRBV21-1	-	TRBJ1-6	-	CASSKAPGGGSTDSPLHF	TGTGCCAGCAGCAAAGCGCCTGGGGGGGGGTCCACCGATTCACCCCTCCACTTT
TRBV27	few	TRBJ1-5	TRBD1	CASSLSAGGLLAQHF	TGTGCCAGCAGTTTATCGGCAGGGGGTCTGTTGGCCCAGCATTTT
TRBV5-1	-	TRBJ2-7	TRBD1	CASSFDRAIHEQYF	TGCGCCAGCAGCTTCGACAGGGCAATCCACGAGCAGTACTTC
TRBV10-1	-	TRBJ2-7	TRBD2	CASSDYGLAGVDEQYF	TGCGCCAGCAGTGACTACGGACTAGCGGGAGTTGACGAGCAGTACTTC
TRBV19	-	TRBJ1-2	-	CASSRGTSSTNYGYTF	TGTGCCAGTAGTAGGGGGACAAGTTCAACTAACTATGGCTACACCTTC
TRBV28	-	TRBJ1-2	-	CASSLKDSPNYGYTF	TGTGCCAGCAGTTTAAAGGACAGTCCTAACTATGGCTACACCTTC
TRBV30	-	TRBJ1-2	-	CAWSPNTYGYTF	TGTGCCTGGAGTCCGAACACCTATGGCTACACCTTC
TRBV2	once	TRBJ1-2	TRBD1	CASSPGQGHGYTF	TGTGCCAGCAGTCCGGGACAGGGGCATGGCTACACCTTC
TRBV5-5	-	TRBJ1-3	-	CASSLAGGGIYF	TGTGCCAGCAGCTTGGCGGGGGGCGGCATATATTTT
TRBV16	-	TRBJ2-1	-	CASSQLFRGGGEQFF	TGTGCCAGCAGCCAATTGTTCAGGGGCGGTGGTGAGCAGTTCTTC
TRBV28	-	TRBJ2-7	-	CASSPSQGRRYF	TGTGCCAGCAGTCCGTCGCAGGGAAGGCGGTACTTC
TRBV3-1/TRBV3-2	-	TRBJ1-1	-	CASSRRGNTEAFF	TGTGCCAGCAGCCGTAGGGGAAACACTGAAGCTTTCTTT